This TCR beta chain was recorded in a study of siplizumab effects on memory and regulatory T cells. Findings of the study overall: Proliferating siplizumab-culture Tregs lacked confirmation of suppressive function.

Generated by immunoSEQ multiplex PCR, the TCRdb table keeps only in-frame clones and is missing some. The sample has approximately 94,000 clones, approximately 93% seen once. About this clone itself: Its antigen is unidentified.

Germline V CDR1 and CDR2: SGHVS, FNYEAQ. The V gene end was trimmed by 5 bases and the J gene end by 4 bases; junction bases not matched to a gene: 15. CDR3 length equals 19 residues. Input material: CD8+ T cells sorted from blood. The chain is built from TRBV7-6 and TRBJ2-7, with 15 bases aligning to TRBD2. The clonotype was recovered from a human donor in good health. CDR3 loop: CASSPLGGGLAGGGYEQYF. The CDR3 DNA is TGTGCCAGCAGCCCCCTTGGGGGGGGACTAGCGGGGGGTGGTTACGAGCAGTACTTC.